These 30 T cell receptor beta chains originate from one sample sequenced in a study of shared clonotypes between healthy human individuals. The data were produced by immunoSEQ multiplex PCR, yet TCRdb's version contains in-frame clones alone and is incomplete. The sample shows 900,000 to 1,200,000 clones, around 78% of them seen only once. The specimen sequenced was memory CD4+ T cells from PBMCs. Subset denoted: CD45RA-negative fraction. The receptors stem from a man aged 18-30 years in good health. Some clones in this sample may be carry-over from other donors' samples.

With regard to this clone: A much larger clone lies a single base off, so this may be a read error. The rearrangement uses TRBV30 and TRBJ2-1; D remains unclear. V was cut by 2 bases and J by 4 bases, with 6 bases left in between. The CDR3 loop spans 12 amino acids. CDR1 GTSNPN and CDR2 SVGIG come from the germline V gene (reference sequence). CDR3 DNA sequence: TGTGCCTGGAGTTGGAAATACAATGAGCAGTTCTTC. Translated: CAWSWKYNEQFF.

This chain joins TRBV2 and TRBJ2-1; 10 nucleotides agree with TRBD2. Germline assignment: CDR1 SNHLY and CDR2 FYNNEI. The V gene end was trimmed by 8 bases and the J gene end by 4 bases; junction bases not matched to a gene: 2. The CDR3 length is 13 residues. CDR3 loop: CASGLAEYNEQFF. Here the CDR3 DNA reads TGTGCCAGCGGACTAGCGGAGTACAATGAGCAGTTCTTC.

Note on this clone: A far more abundant clone sits one base away, making this likely a read error. The gene calls are TRBV7-9 and TRBJ2-5; a possible D gene is TRBD2 (6 bases). The germline CDR1 and CDR2 sequences are SEHNR and FQNEAQ (reference sequence). The ends were cut back, 3 bases at V and 4 bases at J, with 18 bases in the middle. This CDR3 comprises 16 residues. The CDR3 sequence: CASSFDAGRSGETQYF. The CDR3 DNA sequence: TGTGCCAGCAGCTTCGATGCGGGAAGGAGTGGAGAGACCCAGTACTTC.

This chain uses TRBV6-1 with TRBJ2-7, with TRBD2 as a possible D gene (6 bases). CDR3 length equals 12 residues. From germline, CDR1 is MNHNS and CDR2 SASEGT. Deletions cut 6 bases from V and 6 bases from J, with 12 bases between. The CDR3: CASRETSSEQYF. The CDR3, as DNA: TGTGCCAGCAGGGAGACTAGTAGCGAGCAGTACTTC.

This sequence joins TRBV4-3 and TRBJ2-1; TRBD2 might be the D (5 bases). The length of the CDR3 is 15 residues. The germline CDR1 and CDR2 sequences are LGHNA and YSLEER. V lost 6 bases and J 7 bases, leaving 19 bases between the germline ends. CDR3 bases: TGCGCCAGCAGTTACGACGCAGAGGGTGGGAATGAGCAGTTCTTC. Translated, it gives CASSYDAEGGNEQFF.

This CDR3 is CASSLDLWELETQYF. The CDR3 nucleotides are TGTGCCAGCAGCCTAGATCTTTGGGAGTTGGAGACCCAGTACTTC. The genes are TRBV7-9 and TRBJ2-5, with a weak D call TRBD2 (5 bases). Trimming removed 5 bases from V and 5 bases from J, with 18 bases in between. The CDR3 extends over 15 amino acids. Looked up from germline, CDR1 is SEHNR and CDR2 is FQNEAQ (reference sequence).

V is TRBV11-2 and J is TRBJ2-5, with D unresolved. Germline-derived CDR1 and CDR2 are SGHAT and FQNNGV. The CDR3 loop spans 13 amino acids. The V gene lost 0 bases and the J gene lost 4 bases, with 6 bases spanning the gap. CDR3 sequence (DNA): TGTGCCAGCAGCTTAGATGGCGCAGAGACCCAGTACTTC. It translates to CASSLDGAETQYF.

The CDR3 coding sequence is TGTGCCAGTAGTCCGGAGCGACAGGCGAACACTGAAGCTTTCTTT. Encoded protein: CASSPERQANTEAFF. The chain is built from TRBV19 and TRBJ1-1, with D possibly matching TRBD1 (6 bases). CDR1 and CDR2 (germline): LNHDA, SQIVND (reference sequence). V lost 5 bases and J 1 base, leaving 14 bases between the germline ends. CDR3 size: 15 residues.

The chain couples TRBV5-1 to TRBJ1-1; D uncertain. CDR1 is SGHRS and CDR2 is YFSETQ in the germline V gene. V gave up 5 bases and J gave up 0 bases, with 8 bases separating them. The CDR3 covers 13 residues. CDR3 in DNA: TGCGCCAGCAGTTCACAGATGAACACTGAAGCTTTCTTT. Its translation: CASSSQMNTEAFF. Full variable domain (rest looked up from reference TRBV5-1 and TRBJ1-1): KAGVTQTPRYLIKTRGQQVTLSCSPISGHRSVSWYQQTPGQGLQFLFEYFSETQRNKGNFPGRFSGRQFSNSRSEMNVSTLELGDSALYLCASSSQMNTEAFFGQGTRLTVV.

Here the CDR3 reads CASSPTGTGTSRGYTF. The CDR3 DNA is TGTGCCAGCAGTCCGACCGGGACAGGTACTTCAAGGGGCTACACCTTC. The gene calls are TRBV28 and TRBJ1-2; TRBD1 agrees at 8 bases. This CDR3 is built from 16 residues. From germline, CDR1 is MDHEN and CDR2 SYDVKM. Germline trimming cut 5 bases from V and 8 bases from J; bases unmatched to any gene: 16.

The chain couples TRBV19 to TRBJ1-5, with D hard to call. The CDR3 loop spans 18 amino acids. V gave up 0 bases and J gave up 6 bases, with 21 bases separating them. Germline V gene sequence: CDR1 LNHDA, CDR2 SQIVND (reference sequence). The CDR3 DNA is TGTGCCAGTAGTATAGATGGGCTGAGGTCAGGTTATGTTCAGCCCCAGCATTTT. Translation gives CASSIDGLRSGYVQPQHF. The variable domain in full, with the rest retrieved from reference TRBV19 and TRBJ1-5, is DGGITQSPKYLFRKEGQNVTLSCEQNLNHDAMYWYRQDPGQGLRLIYYSQIVNDFQKGDIAEGYSVSREKKESFPLTVTSAQKNPTAFYLCASSIDGLRSGYVQPQHFGDGTRLSIL.

The sample holds one count of this clone. The chain couples TRBV28 to TRBJ1-4; D ambiguous. Germline values: CDR1 MDHEN, CDR2 SYDVKM. Trimming cost V 7 bases and J 8 bases, with 8 bases left between them. The CDR3 is 11 residues long. CDR3 in amino acids: CASKYSEKLFF. CDR3 in DNA: TGTGCCAGCAAGTACAGCGAAAAACTGTTTTTT.

The J gene is TRBJ2-1, the V gene TRBV19, with TRBD2 matching over 8 bases. The germline V gene has CDR1 LNHDA and CDR2 SQIVND (reference sequence). The CDR3 sequence is 15 residues long. Germline trimming cut 1 base from V and 8 bases from J; bases unmatched to any gene: 7. CDR3 bases: TGTGCCAGTAGTATAGCCAGCGGGAGTATATATGAGCAGTTCTTC. Its protein product is CASSIASGSIYEQFF.

This sequence joins TRBV27 and TRBJ2-1; 12 bases line up with TRBD2. CDR3 length: 17 amino acids. The germline V gene has CDR1 MNHEY and CDR2 SMNVEV (reference sequence). Unmatched junction bases numbered 2, after V lost 2 bases and J lost 0 bases. The CDR3 DNA reads as TGTGCCAGCAGTTTACTAGCGGGAGGGCCCTCCTACAATGAGCAGTTCTTC. Amino acid sequence: CASSLLAGGPSYNEQFF.

Only a few counts were recorded for this clone. This chain links TRBV6-5 with TRBJ2-2; 7 positions agree with TRBD1. The J segment lost 5 bases and the V segment lost 6 bases, leaving 6 bases of the junction unmatched. The CDR3 is 14 residues long. Germline CDR1 and CDR2: MNHEY and SVGAGI. CDR3 loop: CASRYRGHTGELFF. CDR3 in DNA: TGTGCCAGCAGGTACAGGGGTCATACCGGGGAGCTGTTTTTT.

J is TRBJ2-3 and V is TRBV29-1; D remains ambiguous. V gave up 4 bases and J gave up 1 base, with 18 bases separating them. Germline V gene data show CDR1 as SQVTM and CDR2 as ANQGSEA. The length of the CDR3 is 16 residues. CDR3 protein: CSVARAALRGTDTQYF. For the CDR3, the DNA is TGCAGCGTTGCCCGGGCGGCCTTAAGGGGCACAGATACGCAGTATTTT.

The V call is TRBV7-2, the J call TRBJ2-7, with unresolved D. Trimming took off 2 bases at V and 6 bases at J, with 11 bases between the two ends. Looked up from germline, CDR1 is SGHTA and CDR2 is FQGNSA. This CDR3 has 13 residues. DNA for the CDR3: TGTGCCAGCAGCTTAAGACGTCGGGTCGAGCAGTACTTC. Residues: CASSLRRRVEQYF. Drawing the rest from reference TRBV7-2 and TRBJ2-7, the complete variable domain is GAGVSQSPSNKVTEKGKDVELRCDPISGHTALYWYRQSLGQGLEFLIYFQGNSAPDKSGLPSDRFSAERTGGSVSTLTIQRTQQEDSAVYLCASSLRRRVEQYFGPGTRLTVT.

The chain recombines TRBV25-1 with TRBJ2-7, with 8 bases matching TRBD2. The CDR3 spans 16 residues. Germline-derived CDR1 and CDR2 are MGHDK and SYGVNS. V shed 5 bases and J 0 bases; nucleotides not matched to a gene: 9. CDR3 protein: CASSFSLAGLSYEQYF. The CDR3 coding sequence is TGTGCCAGCAGTTTCTCTCTAGCGGGTCTCTCCTACGAGCAGTACTTC.

The chain has TRBV28 and TRBJ1-2; 10 bases agree with TRBD1. There are 17 residues in the CDR3. The germline CDR1 and CDR2 sequences are MDHEN and SYDVKM. Trimming cost V 2 bases and J 3 bases; bases outside gene matches: 9. This chain's CDR3 is CASSLGTGVFVYYGYTF. The CDR3 bases are TGTGCCAGCAGTTTAGGGACAGGGGTGTTTGTGTACTATGGCTACACCTTC.

The rearrangement links TRBV28 to TRBJ2-7; D assignment may be TRBD1 or TRBD2 (7 bases each). CDR3 length: 16 amino acids. From germline, CDR1 is MDHEN and CDR2 SYDVKM. The V end lost 7 bases, the J end lost 0 bases, and 19 bases lay between the germline ends. CDR3 coding DNA: TGTGCCAGCACCCCAGGGGGGGCAGGGAGCTCCTACGAGCAGTACTTC. It yields the protein CASTPGGAGSSYEQYF.

V gene TRBV5-4 combines with J gene TRBJ2-5; a possible D gene is TRBD2 (6 bases). The CDR3 has 13 residues. Germline CDR1 and CDR2: SGHNT and YYREEE (reference sequence). Trimming stripped 6 bases from V and 5 bases from J, with 14 bases between. The CDR3 loop is CASTAGTRETQYF. Here the CDR3 DNA reads TGTGCCAGCACCGCGGGAACAAGGGAGACCCAGTACTTC. The variable domain in full, with the rest retrieved from reference TRBV5-4 and TRBJ2-5, is ETGVTQSPTHLIKTRGQQVTLRCSSQSGHNTVSWYQQALGQGPQFIFQYYREEENGRGNFPPRFSGLQFPNYSSELNVNALELDDSALYLCASTAGTRETQYFGPGTRLLVL.

V is TRBV9 and J is TRBJ2-7, with D uncertain. CDR1 and CDR2 (germline): SGDLS, YYNGEE. The V and J ends lost 0 bases and 2 bases respectively, with 9 bases between them. This CDR3 has 14 residues. The CDR3 DNA reads TGTGCCAGCAGCGTAGGGGTTAGTCCCTACGAGCAGTACTTC. Translating gives CASSVGVSPYEQYF.

The rearrangement joins TRBV4-1 to TRBJ2-7; no firm D call. The germline V and J ends were trimmed by 0 bases and 3 bases, with 12 bases remaining between them. The CDR3 sequence is 15 residues long. Germline loops: CDR1 MGHRA, CDR2 YSYEKL. DNA of the CDR3: TGCGCCAGCAGCCAAGATGGTTCGACGGTCTACGAGCAGTACTTC. It translates to CASSQDGSTVYEQYF.

CDR3 DNA: TGTGCCAGCAGCCCTCACCAAGAGACCCAGTACTTC. Its translation: CASSPHQETQYF. The chain employs TRBV7-6 and TRBJ2-5; no clear D gene. This CDR3 comprises 12 residues. Between the trimmed V and J ends, which lost 5 bases and 0 bases, there was a span of 4 bases. Germline values: CDR1 SGHVS, CDR2 FNYEAQ.

V usage is TRBV28 and J usage is TRBJ2-1, with D possibly TRBD1 on 5 matching bases. Per germline, CDR1 MDHEN and CDR2 SYDVKM. The CDR3 contains 15 residues. Trimming left V 6 bases short and J 9 bases short, with 21 bases between. The CDR3 reads CASRTGGGQPGEQFF. CDR3 nucleotides: TGTGCCAGCAGAACGGGCGGTGGACAACCCGGTGAGCAGTTCTTC.

In the case of this clone: This likely came from a read error, as a far larger clone is one base away. The same CDR3 can be traced to other DNA sequences in this sample. The V call is TRBV9, the J call TRBJ2-5; D gene ambiguous. V was cut by 3 bases and J by 7 bases, with 13 bases left in between. Germline V gene lookup returns CDR1 SGDLS and CDR2 YYNGEE. This CDR3 has 13 residues. The DNA of the CDR3 is TGTGCCAGCAGCGATCGGCCTGATGGGACCCAGTACTTC. Its translation is CASSDRPDGTQYF.

This clone showed up just once. The V and J genes are TRBV5-8 and TRBJ1-3; D remains ambiguous. The germline gives CDR1 SGHTS, CDR2 YDEGEE. CDR3 length equals 14 residues. The V end was cut by 4 bases, the J end by 3 bases, with 11 bases between. As DNA, the CDR3 is TGTGCCAGCAGCCTGGACTCTCTTGGAAACACCATATATTTT. Protein product: CASSLDSLGNTIYF.

This clone was recorded a few times. A much more abundant neighbour one base away suggests this may be a read error. The rearrangement uses TRBV29-1 and TRBJ1-1; D unclear. Looked up from germline, CDR1 is SQVTM and CDR2 is ANQGSEA. The CDR3 sequence is 11 residues long. The CDR3 DNA follows: TGCAGCGGGGAGATGAACACTGGAGCTTTCTTT. This gives the protein CSGEMNTGAFF. Supplemented by reference TRBV29-1 and TRBJ1-1, the full variable domain reads SAVISQKPSRDICQRGTSLTIQCQVDSQVTMMFWYRQQPGQSLTLIATANQGSEATYESGFVIDKFPISRPNLTFSTLTVSNMSPEDSSIYLCSGEMNTGAFFGQGTRLTVV.

CDR3 DNA sequence: TGCGCCAGCGACCCTCAGGAGTCTAACACCGGGGAGCTGTTTTTT. Encoded protein: CASDPQESNTGELFF. The chain carries TRBV23-1 and TRBJ2-2; D ambiguous. TRBV23-1 is sorted into the ORF group, with uncertain function. The CDR3 is 15 residues long. Trimming left V 8 bases short and J 2 bases short, with 15 bases between.

The J gene is TRBJ2-2, the V gene TRBV6-1; 9 nucleotides align to TRBD1. V shed 7 bases and J 5 bases; nucleotides not matched to a gene: 5. CDR3 length: 14 residues. Germline V gives CDR1 MNHNS, CDR2 SASEGT. The CDR3 nucleotides read TGTGCCAGCACGGGGACAGGGAAAACCGGGGAGCTGTTTTTT. It codes for CASTGTGKTGELFF.